The rows below give T cell receptor beta chains drawn from one sample of a study of long-term antiretroviral therapy in people with HIV. Clones were sequenced by immunoSEQ multiplex PCR, and TCRdb holds only the in-frame ones, with some missing. The table has 34,000 or so clones, roughly 85% seen once. The specimen was unsorted PBMCs, collected about 3.3 years after starting antiretroviral therapy. Every receptor here comes from a man between 18 and 29 years old with HIV. The CDR3 runs from the conserved cysteine through the conserved F or W. The D gene is left open where the match is weak. Clone size is stated in some rows and not others, as once, few, many or a class when expanded.

clone_size j_call d_call v_call cdr3_nt cdr3_aa
. TRBJ2-7 TRBD1 TRBV19 TGTGCCAGTAGCTACATGACAGGGGGCGAGCAGTACTTC CASSYMTGGEQYF
. TRBJ1-1 . TRBV7-2 TGTGCCAGCAGCCCCTCCTGGACTTCTGAAGCTTTCTTT CASSPSWTSEAFF
. TRBJ2-7 TRBD2 TRBV27 TGTGCCAGCAGTTTATCGCGGGGGTACGAGCAGTACTTC CASSLSRGYEQYF
. TRBJ1-5 . TRBV7-2 TGTGCCAGCAGCCGCAGATATAGCAATCAGCCCCAGCATTTT CASSRRYSNQPQHF
. TRBJ2-1 . TRBV7-3 TGTGCCAGCAGCCAAATAGCGGAAACGGGTGAGCAGTTCTTC CASSQIAETGEQFF
few TRBJ1-5 . TRBV15 TGTGCCACCAGTAAACGGGGCCGGGGAGGTGTTCAGCCCCAGCATTTT CATSKRGRGGVQPQHF
few TRBJ1-5 . TRBV15 TGTGCCACCAGCACCAGGTCCAGGGTGAGCAATCAGCCCCAGCATTTT CATSTRSRVSNQPQHF
few TRBJ1-2 . TRBV5-8 TGTGCCAGCAGCTCCCCGGGGTCCTGGGACCGGTATGGCTACACCTTC CASSSPGSWDRYGYTF
. TRBJ2-1 TRBD2 TRBV14 TGTGCCAGCAGCCAAGGAGCGGGAAGGCTCGGGAATGAGCAGTTCTTC CASSQGAGRLGNEQFF
. TRBJ2-7 . TRBV7-6 TGTGCCAGCAGCTTAGCGTTAGGGAGCTCCTACGAGCAGTACTTC CASSLALGSSYEQYF
few TRBJ2-3 . TRBV9 TGTGCCAGCAGCCCCCGTTCAGATCCTAGGGATACGCAGTATTTT CASSPRSDPRDTQYF
. TRBJ1-3 . TRBV9 TGTGCCAGCAGCGTAGAAGTAGGGACCTGGGAAAACACCATATATTTT CASSVEVGTWENTIYF
. TRBJ1-2 . TRBV12-5 TGTGCTAGTGGTTCTTTGGCAGGGGAGGGCTACACCTTC CASGSLAGEGYTF
. TRBJ2-1 TRBD1 TRBV11-2 TGTGCCAGCAGCTTAGGACAGGGGTTCTACAATGAGCAGTTCTTC CASSLGQGFYNEQFF
. TRBJ1-1 TRBD1 TRBV4-1 TGCGCCAGCAGCCGGATTCTCGGGACAGGGGGCCCTGAAGCTTTCTTT CASSRILGTGGPEAFF
. TRBJ1-4 . TRBV7-9 TGTGCCAGCGGTGCAACTAATGAAAAACTGTTTTTT CASGATNEKLFF
medium-sized TRBJ1-3 . TRBV27 TGTGCCAGCAGTGAAGGACTGAACTCTGGAAACACCATATATTTT CASSEGLNSGNTIYF
. TRBJ2-3 TRBD2 TRBV11-3 TGTGCCAGCAGCTTGGGGGGGGGCACAGATACGCAGTATTTT CASSLGGGTDTQYF
once TRBJ2-7 TRBD1 TRBV6-1 TGTGCCAGCAGGTCCGGGACAGGGAGCTCCTACGAGCAGTACTTC CASRSGTGSSYEQYF
. TRBJ2-7 TRBD2 TRBV10-3 TGTGCCATCAATCAAATGGGACTAGCGGGGGGGCCATACGAGCAGTACTTC CAINQMGLAGGPYEQYF
. TRBJ2-1 . TRBV11-3 TGTGCCAGCAGTCAAGGGACATCGGCCTACAATGAGCAGTTCTTC CASSQGTSAYNEQFF
. TRBJ1-1 . TRBV5-1 TGCGCCAGCAGCTTGAGGGGAGGGACTGAAGCTTTCTTT CASSLRGGTEAFF
. TRBJ2-4 . TRBV5-6 TGTGCCAGCAGCTTGGGGGGAAAAAACATTCAGTACTTC CASSLGGKNIQYF
. TRBJ1-1 TRBD1 TRBV5-1 TGCGCCAGCAGCCCTCAGGGGGCGAGGACTGAAGCTTTCTTT CASSPQGARTEAFF
. TRBJ2-1 . TRBV5-1 TGCGCCAGCAGCTTCGGTAACCAAAGGGGGAATGAGCAGTTCTTC CASSFGNQRGNEQFF
. TRBJ2-1 TRBD2 TRBV4-1 TGCGCCAGCAGCCAAGTTGCTAGCGGGGGGGAGGGGTGGTTCTTC CASSQVASGGEGWFF
. TRBJ2-1 TRBD2 TRBV5-1 TGCGCCAGCAGCCCCCGGACTAGCGACTACAATGAGCAGTTCTTC CASSPRTSDYNEQFF
. TRBJ1-2 TRBD1 TRBV7-2 TGTGCCAGCAGCTCTCTGACAGGGAACTATGGCTACACCTTC CASSSLTGNYGYTF
. TRBJ1-2 TRBD1 TRBV9 TGTGCCAGCAGCGAGGGACAGGGGGGGATCGGGGGCTACACCTTC CASSEGQGGIGGYTF
few TRBJ2-7 . TRBV27 TGTGCCAGCAGTTTCACCGGGGACATCTCCTACGAGCAGTACTTC CASSFTGDISYEQYF
once TRBJ1-1 . TRBV6-5 TGTGCCAGCAGTCAAGGGGGTAACACTGAAGCTTTCTTT CASSQGGNTEAFF
. TRBJ1-5 . TRBV10-3 TGTGCCATCAGTGAGTCGAACAGGGGCAATCAGCCCCAGCATTTT CAISESNRGNQPQHF
. TRBJ2-1 . TRBV2 TGTGCCAGCAGTGAAGGGACGGTCTACAATGAGCAGTTCTTC CASSEGTVYNEQFF
. TRBJ1-2 . TRBV18 TGTGCCAGCTCACCAAGGGCAGGGGATGGCTACACCTTC CASSPRAGDGYTF
. TRBJ1-1 . TRBV11-2 TGTGCCAGCAGCCCTAGGGGCCCGGCGGGGGGCTCCACTGAAGCTTTCTTT CASSPRGPAGGSTEAFF
. TRBJ2-7 TRBD1 TRBV19 TGTGCCAGTAGTATAAGCGACAGGGAAGGCGAGCAGTACTTC CASSISDREGEQYF
. TRBJ1-5 . TRBV5-6 TGTGCCAGCAGCTCCGGACAGCCCAATCAGCCCCAGCATTTT CASSSGQPNQPQHF
. TRBJ1-1 . TRBV7-9 TGTGCCAGCAGCCCCGCATCTGGGGGTAACACTGAAGCTTTCTTT CASSPASGGNTEAFF
. TRBJ1-1 . TRBV9 TGTGCCAGCAAGGCAGGGACGAACACTGAAGCTTTCTTT CASKAGTNTEAFF
. TRBJ1-3 . TRBV10-3 TGTGCCATCAGCTTAGGGACAACCTCTGGAAACACCATATATTTT CAISLGTTSGNTIYF
. TRBJ1-5 TRBD1 TRBV7-6 TGTGCCAGCAGCCTGGGACAGGGCAATCAGCCCCAGCATTTT CASSLGQGNQPQHF
once TRBJ1-4 . TRBV30 TGTGCCTGGAGAACTAGACGTCCCTGGGGTGAAAAACTGTTTTTT CAWRTRRPWGEKLFF
. TRBJ1-2 . TRBV29-1 TGCAGCGTTCTGGACAGTCCAGGTCCCTATGGCTACACCTTC CSVLDSPGPYGYTF
. TRBJ2-3 TRBD2 TRBV9 TGTGCCAGCAGCTCGCAACCCAGCGGGAGGCCGTATAATCCGCAGTATTTT CASSSQPSGRPYNPQYF
. TRBJ1-2 . TRBV4-3 TGCGCCAGCAGCCAAGCGGGGGGTTCTAACTATGGCTACACCTTC CASSQAGGSNYGYTF
. TRBJ1-1 . TRBV5-1 TGCGCCAGCAGCCCACAACAGAGGGCAGTGATGAACACTGAAGCTTTCTTT CASSPQQRAVMNTEAFF
. TRBJ2-7 . TRBV29-1 TGCAGCGCCGAAGGCACAAACTCCTACGAGCAGTACTTC CSAEGTNSYEQYF
. TRBJ1-2 . TRBV5-1 TGCGCCAGCAGCTCGAGAAGCCTTAACTATGGCTACACCTTC CASSSRSLNYGYTF
. TRBJ2-1 TRBD1 TRBV6-5 TGTGCCAGCAGAACCGCAGGGGGACCATACAATGAGCAGTTCTTC CASRTAGGPYNEQFF